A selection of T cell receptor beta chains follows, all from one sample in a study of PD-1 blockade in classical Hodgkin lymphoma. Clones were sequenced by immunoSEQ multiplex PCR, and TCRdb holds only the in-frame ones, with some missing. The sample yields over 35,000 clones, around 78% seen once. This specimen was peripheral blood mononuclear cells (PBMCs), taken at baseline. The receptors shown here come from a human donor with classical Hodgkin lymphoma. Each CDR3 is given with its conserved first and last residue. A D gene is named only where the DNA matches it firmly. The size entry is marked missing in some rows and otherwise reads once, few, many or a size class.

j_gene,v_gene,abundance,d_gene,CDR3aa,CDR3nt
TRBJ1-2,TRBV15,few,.,CATSRDGQEKLSGYTF,TGTGCCACCAGCAGAGATGGGCAGGAGAAGCTATCCGGCTACACCTTC
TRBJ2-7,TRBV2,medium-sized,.,CASSWTAGEQYF,TGTGCCAGCAGTTGGACAGCCGGCGAGCAGTACTTC
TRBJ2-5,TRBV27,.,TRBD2,CASSEGLAGLQETQYF,TGTGCCAGCAGTGAGGGACTAGCGGGGCTGCAAGAGACCCAGTACTTC
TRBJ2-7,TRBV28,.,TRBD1,CASSRTGGAYEQYF,TGTGCCAGCAGTCGGACAGGGGGCGCGTACGAGCAGTACTTC
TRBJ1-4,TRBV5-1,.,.,CASSSSATNEKLFF,TGCGCCAGCAGCTCCAGTGCAACTAATGAAAAACTGTTTTTT
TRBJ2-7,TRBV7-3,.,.,CASSFARLGEQYF,TGTGCCAGCAGCTTCGCCAGGTTGGGAGAGCAGTACTTC
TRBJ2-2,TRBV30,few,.,CAWSAGTLRNTGELFF,TGTGCCTGGAGTGCGGGCACCTTAAGGAACACCGGGGAGCTGTTTTTT
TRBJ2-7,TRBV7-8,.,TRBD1,CASSSPPGQGYEQYF,TGTGCCAGCAGCTCACCCCCGGGACAGGGGTACGAGCAGTACTTC
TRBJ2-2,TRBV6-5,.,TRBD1,CASSFRQGLTGELFF,TGTGCCAGCAGTTTTAGACAGGGTCTCACCGGGGAGCTGTTTTTT
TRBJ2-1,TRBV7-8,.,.,CASSLMGQSYNEQFF,TGTGCCAGCAGCTTGATGGGCCAATCCTACAATGAGCAGTTCTTC
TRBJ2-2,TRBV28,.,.,CASSFSEWGSFTGELFF,TGTGCCAGCAGTTTCTCGGAGTGGGGGTCCTTCACCGGGGAGCTGTTTTTT
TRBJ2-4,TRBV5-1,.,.,CASSLDGSAKNIQYF,TGCGCCAGCAGCTTGGACGGGAGCGCAAAAAACATTCAGTACTTC
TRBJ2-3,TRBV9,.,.,CASSVGSASSTDTQYF,TGTGCCAGCAGCGTAGGGTCAGCGTCTAGCACAGATACGCAGTATTTT
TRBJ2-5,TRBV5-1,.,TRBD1,CASSLATGFQETQYF,TGCGCCAGCAGCTTGGCGACAGGGTTCCAAGAGACCCAGTACTTC
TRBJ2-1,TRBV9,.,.,CASSPGILYNEQFF,TGTGCCAGCAGCCCCGGGATTTTATACAATGAGCAGTTCTTC
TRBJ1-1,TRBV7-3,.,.,CASSLGGRNTEAFF,TGTGCCAGCAGCTTGGGGGGCCGGAACACTGAAGCTTTCTTT
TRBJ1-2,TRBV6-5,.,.,CASSYERNYGYTF,TGTGCCAGCAGTTACGAGAGAAACTATGGCTACACCTTC
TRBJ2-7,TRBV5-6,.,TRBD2,CASSLTSGEHYEQYF,TGTGCCAGCAGCCTCACTAGCGGGGAACACTACGAGCAGTACTTC
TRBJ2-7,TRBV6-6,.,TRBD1,CASSYRGTGHREQYF,TGTGCCAGCAGTTACCGCGGGACAGGGCATCGGGAGCAGTACTTC
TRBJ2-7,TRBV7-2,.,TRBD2,CASRTGGYEQYF,TGTGCCAGCCGGACGGGAGGGTACGAGCAGTACTTC
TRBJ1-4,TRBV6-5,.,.,CASGKSGSEKLFF,TGTGCCAGCGGAAAGTCGGGTTCCGAAAAACTGTTTTTT
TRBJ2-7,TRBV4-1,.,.,CASSQDSDFYEQYF,TGCGCCAGCAGCCAAGACTCTGATTTCTACGAGCAGTACTTC
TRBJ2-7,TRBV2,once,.,CASSAGLSLRRYEQYF,TGTGCCAGCAGCGCGGGGCTTTCCCTCCGACGTTACGAGCAGTACTTC
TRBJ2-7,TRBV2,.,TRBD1,CACRDRIYEQYF,TGTGCCTGCCGGGACAGAATTTACGAGCAGTACTTC
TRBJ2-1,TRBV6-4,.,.,CASSDSGTNEQFF,TGTGCCAGCAGTGATTCGGGGACCAATGAGCAGTTCTTC
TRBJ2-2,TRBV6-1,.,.,CASSEAPLAVNTGELFF,TGTGCCAGCAGTGAAGCGCCGTTAGCGGTTAACACCGGGGAGCTGTTTTTT
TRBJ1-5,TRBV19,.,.,CASSIRLRPGQPQHF,TGTGCCAGTAGTATAAGGCTGAGGCCGGGTCAGCCCCAGCATTTT
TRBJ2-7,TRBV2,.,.,CASILELPGHEQYF,TGTGCCAGCATCCTCGAACTTCCGGGCCACGAGCAGTACTTC
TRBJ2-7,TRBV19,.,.,CASSIPGGEQYF,TGTGCCAGTAGTATACCGGGCGGCGAGCAGTACTTC
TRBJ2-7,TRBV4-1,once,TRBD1,CASSQRDRAYEQYF,TGCGCCAGCAGCCAACGGGACAGGGCCTACGAGCAGTACTTC